Listed below are T cell receptor beta chains from one sample, sequenced in a study of shared clonotypes between healthy human individuals. The table came from immunoSEQ multiplex PCR; TCRdb's copy has only in-frame clones and leaves some out. The sample gives 950,000 to 1,300,000 clones, 65% to 75% of which show up once; approximately 1.5% is in the top ten. The sample comprised memory CD4+ T cells sorted from blood. The receptors derive from a young man in good health. The CDR3 runs from the conserved cysteine through the conserved F or W. Each record gives: clone size, D gene, V gene, J gene, CDR3 DNA, CDR3 protein. A D gene is named only where the DNA matches it firmly. Some rows have no size entry. The others give once, few or many, or a class for an expanded clone.

clone_size: .
d_call: TRBD2
v_call: TRBV25-1
j_call: TRBJ2-7
cdr3_nt: TGTGCCAGCAGTTTTTTTAGGAGCGGGAGTTACGAGCAGTACTTC
cdr3_aa: CASSFFRSGSYEQYF

clone_size: .
d_call: .
v_call: TRBV30
j_call: TRBJ2-5
cdr3_nt: TGTGCCTGGGCGGAGAGGGAGACCCAGTACTTC
cdr3_aa: CAWAERETQYF

clone_size: .
d_call: .
v_call: TRBV7-2
j_call: TRBJ2-1
cdr3_nt: TGTGCCAGCAGCTTTGGATGGGGGTCCTACAATGAGCAGTTCTTC
cdr3_aa: CASSFGWGSYNEQFF

clone_size: once
d_call: .
v_call: TRBV5-1
j_call: TRBJ2-3
cdr3_nt: TGCGCCAGCAGCTCAAGCGGAGCTAGCACAGATACGCAGTATTTT
cdr3_aa: CASSSSGASTDTQYF

clone_size: few
d_call: .
v_call: TRBV7-2
j_call: TRBJ1-1
cdr3_nt: TGTGCCAGCAGCAAGACAGGGAACACTGAAGCTTTCTTT
cdr3_aa: CASSKTGNTEAFF

clone_size: many
d_call: .
v_call: TRBV4-1
j_call: TRBJ2-7
cdr3_nt: TGCGCCAGCAGCCAATTGGGGACCGTCTCCTACGAGCAGTACTTC
cdr3_aa: CASSQLGTVSYEQYF

clone_size: .
d_call: .
v_call: TRBV18
j_call: TRBJ2-3
cdr3_nt: TGTGCCAGCTCACCACCGGGTACGGGGCACCAGTATTTT
cdr3_aa: CASSPPGTGHQYF

clone_size: .
d_call: .
v_call: TRBV11-2
j_call: TRBJ1-1
cdr3_nt: TGTGCCAGCAGCTTAGATGGCCTGAACACTGAAGCTTTCTTT
cdr3_aa: CASSLDGLNTEAFF

clone_size: few
d_call: .
v_call: TRBV5-1
j_call: TRBJ1-1
cdr3_nt: TGCGCCAGCAGCTTAGACACAACAAGAACTGAAGCTTTCTTT
cdr3_aa: CASSLDTTRTEAFF

clone_size: .
d_call: .
v_call: TRBV5-1
j_call: TRBJ1-1
cdr3_nt: TGCGCCAGCCGGGTGGCCTTGAACACTGAAGCTTTCTTT
cdr3_aa: CASRVALNTEAFF

clone_size: .
d_call: TRBD2
v_call: TRBV7-9
j_call: TRBJ2-5
cdr3_nt: TGTGCCAGCAGCTTCGGGGTAGCGGGAGCGGACCAAGAGACCCAGTACTTC
cdr3_aa: CASSFGVAGADQETQYF

clone_size: .
d_call: TRBD2
v_call: TRBV2
j_call: TRBJ2-3
cdr3_nt: TGTGCCAGCACCACCCCGAGCGGGAGGGCCGGAGATACGCAGTATTTT
cdr3_aa: CASTTPSGRAGDTQYF

clone_size: .
d_call: .
v_call: TRBV11-2
j_call: TRBJ2-7
cdr3_nt: TGTGCCAGCAGCTTACGGGCCTTCATCGGGTTCCACGAGCAGTACTTC
cdr3_aa: CASSLRAFIGFHEQYF

clone_size: once
d_call: .
v_call: TRBV10-3
j_call: TRBJ2-5
cdr3_nt: TGTGCCATCAGCGAGGGGAGGACGGGCCAAGAGACCCAGTACTTC
cdr3_aa: CAISEGRTGQETQYF

clone_size: .
d_call: .
v_call: TRBV5-1
j_call: TRBJ2-5
cdr3_nt: TGCGCCAGCAGCCTCTCCGGGACCGTCGCCCGACAAGAGACCCAGTACTTC
cdr3_aa: CASSLSGTVARQETQYF

clone_size: .
d_call: .
v_call: TRBV5-8
j_call: TRBJ1-5
cdr3_nt: TGTGCCAGCGCGGGCGTAAGCAATCAGCCCCAGCATTTT
cdr3_aa: CASAGVSNQPQHF

clone_size: .
d_call: .
v_call: TRBV2
j_call: TRBJ2-3
cdr3_nt: TGTGCCAGCAGTGCACCGAGCGGGACATTTACCGATACGCAGTATTTT
cdr3_aa: CASSAPSGTFTDTQYF

clone_size: .
d_call: .
v_call: TRBV5-6
j_call: TRBJ2-7
cdr3_nt: TGTGCCAGCAGCGAGGTAGGGGGTACCTACGAGCAGTACTTC
cdr3_aa: CASSEVGGTYEQYF

clone_size: .
d_call: .
v_call: TRBV29-1
j_call: TRBJ2-3
cdr3_nt: TGCAGCGTGTCCGGGGGCCAGAAAAGCACAGATACGCAGTATTTT
cdr3_aa: CSVSGGQKSTDTQYF

clone_size: many
d_call: .
v_call: TRBV7-2
j_call: TRBJ1-1
cdr3_nt: TGTGCCAGCAGCTTAGGGGTGCGGGGAGGAGGCACTGAAGCTTTCTTT
cdr3_aa: CASSLGVRGGGTEAFF

clone_size: .
d_call: TRBD2
v_call: TRBV4-3
j_call: TRBJ2-1
cdr3_nt: TGCGCCAGCAGCCCCGGACTAGCGGGGCCCTACAATGAGCAGTTCTTC
cdr3_aa: CASSPGLAGPYNEQFF

clone_size: .
d_call: .
v_call: TRBV19
j_call: TRBJ1-6
cdr3_nt: TGTGCCAGTAGTTTCAGGGAAAGGGGGGAACCCCTCCACTTT
cdr3_aa: CASSFRERGEPLHF

clone_size: .
d_call: .
v_call: TRBV7-2
j_call: TRBJ1-2
cdr3_nt: TGTGCCAGCAGCTTAGGTACCGCTAACTATGGCTACACCTTC
cdr3_aa: CASSLGTANYGYTF

clone_size: .
d_call: TRBD1
v_call: TRBV18
j_call: TRBJ2-1
cdr3_nt: TGTGCCAGCTCAAGGGACAGGTCGCACAATGAGCAGTTCTTC
cdr3_aa: CASSRDRSHNEQFF

clone_size: many
d_call: TRBD2
v_call: TRBV5-1
j_call: TRBJ2-3
cdr3_nt: TGCGCCAGCAGCGTGACTAGCGGGGGGTTCTTGGATACGCAGTATTTT
cdr3_aa: CASSVTSGGFLDTQYF

clone_size: .
d_call: TRBD2
v_call: TRBV18
j_call: TRBJ2-5
cdr3_nt: TGTGCCAGCTCATCCTTAGCGGGGAGCCAAGAGACCCAGTACTTC
cdr3_aa: CASSSLAGSQETQYF

clone_size: .
d_call: .
v_call: TRBV7-2
j_call: TRBJ2-7
cdr3_nt: TGTGCCAGCAGCTTACTAGCCAACGAGCAGTACTTC
cdr3_aa: CASSLLANEQYF

clone_size: few
d_call: .
v_call: TRBV27
j_call: TRBJ1-6
cdr3_nt: TGTGCCAGCGGGTTTCCGGTGGGTTCACCCCTCCACTTT
cdr3_aa: CASGFPVGSPLHF

clone_size: .
d_call: .
v_call: TRBV9
j_call: TRBJ2-3
cdr3_nt: TGTGCCAGCAGCGTAGGTCTAGCAGAGGATACGCAGTATTTT
cdr3_aa: CASSVGLAEDTQYF

clone_size: .
d_call: .
v_call: TRBV7-6
j_call: TRBJ2-1
cdr3_nt: TGTGCCAGCAGCTTATCTACCTATGAGCAGTTCTTC
cdr3_aa: CASSLSTYEQFF

clone_size: few
d_call: TRBD1
v_call: TRBV6-1
j_call: TRBJ1-4
cdr3_nt: TGTGCCAGTTATGACAGGGCCACTAATGAAAAACTGTTTTTT
cdr3_aa: CASYDRATNEKLFF

clone_size: .
d_call: .
v_call: TRBV7-8
j_call: TRBJ1-6
cdr3_nt: TGTGCCAGCAGCCAACCTCCGAGCTCCTATAATTCACCCCTCCACTTT
cdr3_aa: CASSQPPSSYNSPLHF

clone_size: .
d_call: .
v_call: TRBV7-9
j_call: TRBJ2-3
cdr3_nt: TGTGCCAGCAGCCTGACGGCGCCATGGGGATCAGATACGCAGTATTTT
cdr3_aa: CASSLTAPWGSDTQYF

clone_size: .
d_call: .
v_call: TRBV7-6
j_call: TRBJ2-3
cdr3_nt: TGTGCCAGCAGCTTCTCCAGTACCTCTAGCACAGATACGCAGTATTTT
cdr3_aa: CASSFSSTSSTDTQYF

clone_size: .
d_call: .
v_call: TRBV15
j_call: TRBJ2-1
cdr3_nt: TGTGCCACCAGCGGACGGCTCGGCTGGGACAATGAGCAGTTCTTC
cdr3_aa: CATSGRLGWDNEQFF

clone_size: .
d_call: .
v_call: TRBV6-6
j_call: TRBJ2-3
cdr3_nt: TGTGCCAGCACAAGGACGGCTAGCACAGATACGCAGTATTTT
cdr3_aa: CASTRTASTDTQYF

clone_size: .
d_call: .
v_call: TRBV5-6
j_call: TRBJ1-2
cdr3_nt: TGTGCCAGCAGCTTGAGTACAGGGGGCTACACCTTC
cdr3_aa: CASSLSTGGYTF

clone_size: .
d_call: .
v_call: TRBV27
j_call: TRBJ2-3
cdr3_nt: TGTGCCAGCAGTTTATCCAGGGGTAGAGGCACAGATACGCAGTATTTT
cdr3_aa: CASSLSRGRGTDTQYF

clone_size: few
d_call: TRBD1
v_call: TRBV5-4
j_call: TRBJ1-1
cdr3_nt: TGTGCCAGCACTCGCGAGGGGGCGAAGCACACTGAAGCTTTCTTT
cdr3_aa: CASTREGAKHTEAFF

clone_size: .
d_call: TRBD2
v_call: TRBV5-4
j_call: TRBJ2-7
cdr3_nt: TGTGCCAGCACCCCTGATGGGACTAGCGGCTCCTACGAGCAGTACTTC
cdr3_aa: CASTPDGTSGSYEQYF

clone_size: .
d_call: .
v_call: TRBV2
j_call: TRBJ2-1
cdr3_nt: TGTGCCAGCAAGAGAGACCTTGTATACAATGAGCAGTTCTTC
cdr3_aa: CASKRDLVYNEQFF

clone_size: .
d_call: .
v_call: TRBV11-3
j_call: TRBJ1-2
cdr3_nt: TGTGCCAGCAGCTTAGGCGATCGCGGCTACACCTTC
cdr3_aa: CASSLGDRGYTF

clone_size: many
d_call: TRBD2
v_call: TRBV2
j_call: TRBJ2-1
cdr3_nt: TGTGCCAGCAGTGAAATTGGCGGGAGCGAGCAGTTCTTC
cdr3_aa: CASSEIGGSEQFF

clone_size: .
d_call: TRBD2
v_call: TRBV6-1
j_call: TRBJ2-5
cdr3_nt: TGTGCCAGCAGTGAGAATGCGGGGGGTTACCAAGAGACCCAGTACTTC
cdr3_aa: CASSENAGGYQETQYF

clone_size: many
d_call: .
v_call: TRBV7-2
j_call: TRBJ2-2
cdr3_nt: TGTGCCAGCAGCTCCGGAATGAACACCGGGGAGCTGTTTTTT
cdr3_aa: CASSSGMNTGELFF

clone_size: .
d_call: .
v_call: TRBV28
j_call: TRBJ1-2
cdr3_nt: TGTGCCAGCAGGCCCAGACAGGTTGTCTATGGCTACACCTTC
cdr3_aa: CASRPRQVVYGYTF

clone_size: .
d_call: TRBD1
v_call: TRBV2
j_call: TRBJ2-7
cdr3_nt: TGTGCCAGCTCATTACCAGGGACAGGGAACGAGCAGTACTTC
cdr3_aa: CASSLPGTGNEQYF

clone_size: .
d_call: .
v_call: TRBV11-2
j_call: TRBJ2-2
cdr3_nt: TGTGCCAGCAGCTTAGGGTCCGGGGCCCACAGGAGGGAGCTGTTTTTT
cdr3_aa: CASSLGSGAHRRELFF

clone_size: .
d_call: TRBD1
v_call: TRBV15
j_call: TRBJ1-2
cdr3_nt: TGTGCCACCACCACAGGGCAACAAGGGACAGCATATGGCTACACCTTC
cdr3_aa: CATTTGQQGTAYGYTF

clone_size: once
d_call: TRBD2
v_call: TRBV9
j_call: TRBJ2-1
cdr3_nt: TGTGCCAGCAGCGTAGAGGGACTAGCGGGAGGCTCCTACAATGAGCAGTTCTTC
cdr3_aa: CASSVEGLAGGSYNEQFF

clone_size: .
d_call: .
v_call: TRBV2
j_call: TRBJ2-5
cdr3_nt: TGTGCCAGCAGTGCCCGACCCAACCCTGGGGAGACCCAGTACTTC
cdr3_aa: CASSARPNPGETQYF

clone_size: .
d_call: .
v_call: TRBV5-6
j_call: TRBJ2-2
cdr3_nt: TGTGCCAGCAGCTTGATGTCAACTAACACCGGGGAGCTGTTTTTT
cdr3_aa: CASSLMSTNTGELFF

clone_size: few
d_call: TRBD1
v_call: TRBV28
j_call: TRBJ1-1
cdr3_nt: TGTGCCAGCAGGCAGGGGGGGATTAACACTGAAGCTTTCTTT
cdr3_aa: CASRQGGINTEAFF

clone_size: .
d_call: .
v_call: TRBV30
j_call: TRBJ2-3
cdr3_nt: TGTGCCTGGACTACCTTCACAGATACGCAGTATTTT
cdr3_aa: CAWTTFTDTQYF

clone_size: once
d_call: .
v_call: TRBV5-6
j_call: TRBJ2-1
cdr3_nt: TGTGCCAGCAGCTTGGGGGAGTCAGGGACAATCTCCTACAATGAGCAGTTCTTC
cdr3_aa: CASSLGESGTISYNEQFF

clone_size: few
d_call: .
v_call: TRBV6-5
j_call: TRBJ2-7
cdr3_nt: TGTGCCAGCAGTTACCGGCGGGGCGAGCAGTACTTC
cdr3_aa: CASSYRRGEQYF

clone_size: many
d_call: .
v_call: TRBV15
j_call: TRBJ1-1
cdr3_nt: TGTGCCACCAGCAGAGATTTGGGCACTGAAGCTTTCTTT
cdr3_aa: CATSRDLGTEAFF

clone_size: few
d_call: .
v_call: TRBV2
j_call: TRBJ1-1
cdr3_nt: TGTGCCAGCAGTACGGGGTTTACTGAAGCTTTCTTT
cdr3_aa: CASSTGFTEAFF